A single sample is the source of the 22 T cell receptor beta chains below, sequenced in a study of shared clonotypes between healthy human individuals. Assay: immunoSEQ multiplex PCR; the TCRdb copy retains only in-frame clones and omits some. In the table there are about 510,000 clones, over 60% of which are singletons. Specimen: PBMCs. Receptors originate from a woman in her thirties or forties in good health. Some clones in this sample may be carry-over from other donors' samples.

This rearrangement joins TRBV19 to TRBJ1-1; TRBD1 is a possible D gene (5 bases). This CDR3 is 16 amino acids long. V gave up 5 bases and J gave up 1 base, with 17 bases separating them. In germline, CDR1 is LNHDA, CDR2 SQIVND (reference sequence). CDR3 residues: CASSVRGFAENTEAFF. The CDR3 DNA reads as TGTGCCAGTAGTGTGCGGGGCTTCGCCGAGAACACTGAAGCTTTCTTT.

This clone was seen ten or more times. Different DNA sequences within this sample yield the same CDR3. This chain links TRBV9 with TRBJ2-3; D gene ambiguous. Germline V CDR1 and CDR2: SGDLS, YYNGEE. V shed 0 bases and J shed 5 bases, with 7 bases lying between them. This CDR3 contains 13 residues. CDR3 protein: CASSVGWGDTQYF. For the CDR3, the DNA is TGTGCCAGCAGCGTAGGCTGGGGAGATACGCAGTATTTT. The full variable domain, completed using reference TRBV9 and TRBJ2-3, is DSGVTQTPKHLITATGQRVTLRCSPRSGDLSVYWYQQSLDQGLQFLIQYYNGEERAKGNILERFSAQQFPDLHSELNLSSLELGDSALYFCASSVGWGDTQYFGPGTRLTVL.

V usage is TRBV19 and J usage is TRBJ2-3, with TRBD1 identical over 8 bases. The germline V gene encodes CDR1 LNHDA and CDR2 SQIVND (reference sequence). J gave up 1 base and V 4 bases, and 4 bases lay outside the gene matches. CDR3 length equals 15 residues. CDR3 in DNA: TGTGCCAGTAGTACACGGACAGGGCGCACAGATACGCAGTATTTT. It is translated as CASSTRTGRTDTQYF.

The chain employs TRBV28 and TRBJ1-5; D gene ambiguous. This CDR3 contains 16 residues. Germline V lookup: CDR1 MDHEN, CDR2 SYDVKM. Trimming cost V 5 bases and J 2 bases, with 16 bases left between them. The CDR3 region is CASSVRTDPGNQPQHF. The CDR3 bases are TGTGCCAGCAGTGTCCGGACCGACCCTGGCAATCAGCCCCAGCATTTT.

CDR3 residues: CASSLNGISNTEAFF. In nucleotides, the CDR3 is TGTGCCAGCAGCTTAAATGGAATTTCGAACACTGAAGCTTTCTTT. The chain employs TRBV7-8 and TRBJ1-1; D is unresolved. The ends were cut back, 2 bases at V and 1 base at J, with 11 bases in the middle. CDR1 is SGHVS and CDR2 is FQNEAQ in the germline V gene. There are 15 residues in the CDR3. The entire variable domain, with the rest obtained from reference TRBV7-8 and TRBJ1-1, is as follows: GAGVSQSPRYKVAKRGQDVALRCDPISGHVSLFWYQQALGQGPEFLTYFQNEAQLDKSGLPSDRFFAERPEGSVSTLKIQRTQQEDSAVYLCASSLNGISNTEAFFGQGTRLTVV.

V is TRBV5-5 and J is TRBJ1-2, with D perhaps matching TRBD1 (5 bases). Per the germline V gene, CDR1 is SGHKS and CDR2 is YYEKEE (reference sequence). V gave up 4 bases and J gave up 8 bases, with 21 bases separating them. The CDR3 is 15 amino acids. The CDR3 spells CASSQDTLLQGGYTF. In DNA, the CDR3 is TGTGCCAGCAGCCAGGACACTCTACTTCAGGGCGGCTACACCTTC.

To note about this clone: This may stem from a read error, because a much larger clone lies one nucleotide away. V and J are TRBV7-2 and TRBJ1-1; tentative D call: TRBD1 (6 bases). The CDR3 contains 13 residues. The V end lost 4 bases, the J end lost 1 base, and 7 bases lay between the germline ends. CDR1 and CDR2 (germline): SGHTA, FQGNSA. CDR3 sequence reads: CASSSTGNTEAFF. The CDR3 DNA reads as TGTGCCAGCAGCTCGACAGGGAACACTGAAGCTTTCTTT.

The chain joins TRBV6-4 to TRBJ1-5; the D is unclear. Germline V gives CDR1 MRHNA, CDR2 SNTAGT. This CDR3 is built from 13 residues. V lost 4 bases, J lost 6 bases, and 10 bases lay in between. The CDR3 here is CASSGGAGQPQHF. DNA for the CDR3: TGTGCCAGCAGTGGCGGAGCGGGTCAGCCCCAGCATTTT.

This rearrangement joins TRBV5-4 to TRBJ2-1; D gene unclear. From germline, CDR1 is SGHNT and CDR2 YYREEE (reference sequence). Trimming took off 3 bases at V and 1 base at J, with 11 bases between the two ends. This CDR3 is 15 amino acids long. For the CDR3, the DNA is TGTGCCAGCAGCTCAATGACGAGGTCCTACAATGAGCAGTTCTTC. It specifies CASSSMTRSYNEQFF.

There are a few counts of this clone. V usage is TRBV5-4 and J usage is TRBJ2-5, with no clear D. Germline lookup yields CDR1 SGHNT and CDR2 YYREEE (reference sequence). CDR3 length equals 12 residues. Trimming left V 3 bases short and J 10 bases short, with 13 bases between. This CDR3 reads CASSSRKGYQYF. CDR3 nucleotide sequence: TGTGCCAGCAGCTCAAGGAAGGGTTACCAGTACTTC. The full variable domain, in which reference TRBV5-4 and TRBJ2-5 provide the parts outside the CDR3, is ETGVTQSPTHLIKTRGQQVTLRCSSQSGHNTVSWYQQALGQGPQFIFQYYREEENGRGNFPPRFSGLQFPNYSSELNVNALELDDSALYLCASSSRKGYQYFGPGTRLLVL.

This rearrangement joins TRBV28 to TRBJ1-5, with D perhaps matching TRBD1 (6 bases). V dropped 6 bases and J dropped 7 bases, with 19 bases sitting between them. The CDR3 is 15 residues long. Germline CDR1 and CDR2: MDHEN and SYDVKM. The CDR3 DNA reads TGTGCCAGCAGCCCCCCCCCAGGAACAGGGCAGCCCCAGCATTTT. It translates to CASSPPPGTGQPQHF.

The chain carries TRBV5-5 and TRBJ2-3; D ambiguous. The CDR3 totals 15 residues. Germline V CDR1 and CDR2: SGHKS, YYEKEE (reference sequence). V was cut by 5 bases and J by 0 bases, with 13 bases left in between. CDR3 sequence reads: CASRQEFVSTDTQYF. The CDR3, as DNA: TGTGCCAGCAGGCAAGAATTCGTGAGCACAGATACGCAGTATTTT.

The chain employs TRBV28 and TRBJ1-2, with D possibly being TRBD1 (5 bases). CDR1 and CDR2 from the germline V gene are MDHEN and SYDVKM. This CDR3 spans 14 amino acids. Trimming removed 5 bases from V and 8 bases from J, with 18 bases in between. CDR3 loop: CASSPGSRGDGYTF. The CDR3 nucleotides read TGTGCCAGCAGTCCTGGGTCTAGAGGGGACGGCTACACCTTC.

The V call is TRBV7-2, the J call TRBJ1-2; no clear D gene. Germline CDR1 SGHTA, CDR2 FQGNSA. The CDR3 extends over 12 amino acids. V was cut by 7 bases and J by 4 bases, with 10 bases left in between. The CDR3 region is CASTVTGYGYTF. CDR3 bases: TGTGCCAGCACGGTTACGGGCTATGGCTACACCTTC.

V and J are TRBV6-6 and TRBJ1-1; the D is unclear. Germline V CDR1 and CDR2: MNHNY, SVGAGI (reference sequence). The CDR3 totals 15 residues. V was clipped by 1 base and J by 2 bases, with 11 bases between them. CDR3 bases: TGTGCCAGCAGTTACTTGGCAGATGTTAACACTGAAGCTTTCTTT. Protein product: CASSYLADVNTEAFF.

The V gene is TRBV5-1, the J gene TRBJ2-7, with TRBD1 matching over 7 bases. The CDR3 has 14 residues. The germline V gene has CDR1 SGHRS and CDR2 YFSETQ. V shed 4 bases and J 2 bases; nucleotides not matched to a gene: 6. CDR3 amino acids: CASSEGGATYEQYF. As DNA, the CDR3 is TGCGCCAGCAGCGAAGGGGGCGCTACCTACGAGCAGTACTTC.

As to this clone: This may be a read error: a much more frequent sequence differs by one nucleotide. Distinct nucleotide sequences in the sample also encode this CDR3. The chain combines TRBV6-5 with TRBJ2-7, with TRBD2 matching 9 bases. J was trimmed by 3 bases and V by 5 bases; bases with no gene match: 2. The CDR3 loop spans 13 amino acids. The germline V gene has CDR1 MNHEY and CDR2 SVGAGI. The CDR3 sequence: CASSRTSVYEQYF. DNA for the CDR3: TGTGCCAGCAGTCGGACTAGCGTCTACGAGCAGTACTTC.

In this sample, this clone turned up many times. The chain combines TRBV5-1 with TRBJ1-2; D ambiguous. CDR1 is SGHRS, CDR2 YFSETQ, per germline. This CDR3 is 14 amino acids long. V dropped 0 bases and J dropped 5 bases, with 11 bases sitting between them. The CDR3: CASSLVAVNYGYTF. As DNA, the CDR3 is TGCGCCAGCAGCTTGGTCGCCGTTAATTATGGCTACACCTTC.

This sequence joins TRBV4-3 and TRBJ2-4; D remains ambiguous. V dropped 1 base and J dropped 1 base, with 20 bases sitting between them. Germline V lookup: CDR1 LGHNA, CDR2 YSLEER. The CDR3 spans 19 residues. As DNA, the CDR3 is TGCGCCAGCAGCCAAGTTGTATTTATGCGGAAAAGGGCCAAAAACATTCAGTACTTC. As protein: CASSQVVFMRKRAKNIQYF.

The CDR3 region has the DNA TGTGCCAGCAGCCAAGATTCTAGGGCAGATACGCAGTATTTT. Translation: CASSQDSRADTQYF. The chain has TRBV4-2 and TRBJ2-3, with D hard to call. CDR3 length equals 14 residues. CDR1 is LGHNA and CDR2 is YNFKEQ in the germline V gene. V lost 0 bases and J lost 4, with 8 bases in between.

The chain recombines TRBV27 with TRBJ2-1; 9 bases align to TRBD1. Trimming removed 6 bases from V and 7 bases from J; junction bases left unmatched: 7. The CDR3 covers 14 residues. CDR1 MNHEY and CDR2 SMNVEV come from the germline V gene (reference sequence). The DNA for the CDR3 is TGTGCCAGCAGCCGGGACAGGGAGTTTAATGAGCAGTTCTTC. This sequence encodes CASSRDREFNEQFF.

This chain joins TRBV30 and TRBJ2-3; D is possibly TRBD1 or TRBD2 (7 bases each). The CDR3 spans 16 residues. Between the trimmed V and J ends, which lost 2 bases and 4 bases, there was a span of 19 bases. Germline V gene lookup returns CDR1 GTSNPN and CDR2 SVGIG (reference sequence). CDR3 amino acids: CAWSTHPGGGSDTQYF. CDR3 DNA: TGTGCCTGGAGTACCCATCCAGGGGGGGGGTCAGATACGCAGTATTTT.